These 14 T cell receptor beta chains came from one sample sequenced in a study of OX40 agonist ivuxolimab in advanced cancers. The protocol was immunoSEQ multiplex PCR, while the TCRdb copy is restricted to in-frame clones and leaves out a portion. The data show some 70,000 clones, with about 91% seen just once and approximately 1% held by the top ten. This material consisted of CD4+ or CD8+ T cells sorted from blood, taken in a trial of the OX40 agonist ivuxolimab. The receptor source for this set is an adult with an advanced solid tumor such as melanoma, head and neck, liver or kidney cancer.

The chain recombines TRBV18 with TRBJ2-7, with D maybe TRBD2 (6 bases). The V and J ends lost 6 bases and 5 bases respectively, with 11 bases between them. The CDR3 sequence is 12 residues long. Germline V CDR1 and CDR2: KGHSH, LQKENI. In DNA, the CDR3 is TGTGCCAGCTCCCGGGGGACGAACGAGCAGTACTTC. Its protein is CASSRGTNEQYF.

The chain carries TRBV21-1 and TRBJ2-5; no check of the table's D call, TRBD1, against the DNA was made. TRBV21-1 constitutes a pseudogene. The CDR3 has 14 residues. CDR3 region: CASSRTGGRETQYF. CDR3 nucleotide sequence: TGTGCCAGCAGCAGGACAGGGGGGAGAGAGACCCAGTACTTC.

This clone was detected only once. This chain links TRBV19 with TRBJ1-2; no clear D. Trimming pared 9 bases from V and 1 base from J, leaving 9 bases between. CDR1 is LNHDA, CDR2 SQIVND, per germline (reference sequence). The CDR3 spans 12 residues. The CDR3 nucleotides read TGTGCCAGCCAGAGTTATAACTATGGCTACACCTTC. This translates into CASQSYNYGYTF.

The gene calls are TRBV7-3 and TRBJ1-1; 10 nucleotides match TRBD1. Germline-derived CDR1 and CDR2 are SGHTA and FQGTGA. The junction had 3 bases not matched to a gene; V was cut back by 4 bases and J by 4 bases. The CDR3 totals 14 residues. As DNA, the CDR3 is TGTGCCAGCAGCTCGACAGGGGGCACCACTGAAGCTTTCTTT. Translating gives CASSSTGGTTEAFF.

This chain uses TRBV7-9 with TRBJ2-3; TRBD2 agrees at 10 bases. The CDR3 covers 19 residues. Germline V gene data show CDR1 as SEHNR and CDR2 as FQNEAQ (reference sequence). Trimming cost V 3 bases and J 1 base; bases outside gene matches: 13. CDR3 coding DNA: TGTGCCAGCAGCTTCCTAGCGGGGGCCAATGCCTTGGGCACAGATACGCAGTATTTT. Protein sequence: CASSFLAGANALGTDTQYF.

The rearrangement joins TRBV27 to TRBJ2-3; D is perhaps TRBD1 or TRBD2 (6 bases each). The CDR3 consists of 17 residues. With 4 bases removed from V and 0 bases from J, the gap between germline ends came to 17 bases. Germline CDR1 reads MNHEY; CDR2 reads SMNVEV (reference sequence). The CDR3 spells CASSSTGWGASTDTQYF. Here the CDR3 DNA reads TGTGCCAGCAGTTCCACCGGGTGGGGGGCTAGCACAGATACGCAGTATTTT.

The chain uses TRBV7-6 and TRBJ2-5, with unresolved D. The ends were cut back, 5 bases at V and 2 bases at J, with 3 bases in the middle. The V gene's germline CDR1 is SGHVS and CDR2 FNYEAQ. The CDR3 extends over 11 amino acids. In DNA, the CDR3 is TGTGCCAGCAGCCAGCAAGAGACCCAGTACTTC. It yields the protein CASSQQETQYF.

The chain employs TRBV30 and TRBJ1-5; D gene ambiguous. Germline values: CDR1 GTSNPN, CDR2 SVGIG (reference sequence). This CDR3 is 14 amino acids long. Trimming took off 1 base at V and 5 bases at J, with 12 bases between the two ends. The CDR3 DNA follows: TGTGCCTGGAGTGGGGGTGGCGGGGATCAGCCCCAGCATTTT. It is translated as CAWSGGGGDQPQHF.

The J gene is TRBJ2-2, the V gene TRBV27; 8 positions agree with TRBD1. V was pared by 6 bases and J by 5 bases, with 8 bases of the junction left unmatched. The germline V gene has CDR1 MNHEY and CDR2 SMNVEV (reference sequence). CDR3 length: 15 amino acids. The CDR3 is CASSSDRGVTGELFF. For the CDR3, the DNA is TGTGCCAGCAGCTCCGACAGGGGAGTTACCGGGGAGCTGTTTTTT.

The chain has TRBV5-1 and TRBJ2-2; D possibly corresponds to TRBD2 (6 bases). Trimming took off 1 base at V and 5 bases at J, with 12 bases between the two ends. The CDR3 covers 15 residues. Germline V lookup: CDR1 SGHRS, CDR2 YFSETQ. The CDR3 nucleotides are TGCGCCAGCAGCTTGAATAGCGGAGGGACCGGGGAGCTGTTTTTT. Encoded protein: CASSLNSGGTGELFF.

The chain is built from TRBV6-1 and TRBJ1-1; D might be TRBD1 (6 bases). V was shortened by 4 bases and J by 1 base, with 13 bases between the two germline ends. CDR1 and CDR2 (germline): MNHNS, SASEGT. The CDR3 loop spans 15 amino acids. In nucleotides, the CDR3 is TGTGCCAGCAGTGCCGCGGCGGGGGCGAACACTGAAGCTTTCTTT. It translates to CASSAAAGANTEAFF.

The genes are TRBV6-5 and TRBJ2-7; D is possibly TRBD1 (5 bases). In germline, CDR1 is MNHEY, CDR2 SVGAGI. Trimming cost V 0 bases and J 2 bases, with 8 bases left between them. CDR3 length: 14 amino acids. Written as DNA, the CDR3 is TGTGCCAGCAGTTACTCGCTACAGGCCTACGAGCAGTACTTC. Translated: CASSYSLQAYEQYF.

This clone showed up just once. The chain uses TRBV7-2 and TRBJ1-5; the match to TRBD1 covers 7 bases. CDR1 is SGHTA, CDR2 FQGNSA, per germline. This CDR3 contains 15 residues. The V and J ends lost 1 base and 7 bases, in that order; junction bases with no gene match: 7. The CDR3 loop reads CASSLGGGAGQPQHF. CDR3 nucleotide sequence: TGTGCCAGCAGCTTAGGAGGGGGCGCCGGGCAGCCCCAGCATTTT.

V and J are TRBV29-1 and TRBJ2-3; D is undetermined. The length of the CDR3 is 11 residues. The V gene's germline CDR1 is SQVTM and CDR2 ANQGSEA. V lost 2 bases, J lost 6 bases, and 6 bases lay in between. The CDR3 spells CSVEPGDTQYF. The CDR3 DNA reads TGCAGCGTTGAACCTGGGGATACGCAGTATTTT.